A few counts support the clone carrying this T cell receptor beta chain. The sample belongs to a study of T-cell reconstitution after alpha-beta-depleted transplantation in children. It was with unique molecular identifiers that the TCRbeta library was prepared. A single record per CDR3 protein comes from TCRdb applying MiXCR to the PCR reads. The sample lists around 500,000 distinct CDR3 sequences; around 13% were seen once. Sequences were derived from PBMCs from the stem cell graft donor, sampled from the stem cell graft. The TCR was taken from a human donor who donated a stem cell graft to a child with combined immunodeficiency.

CDR3 bases: TGCAGTGCTAGAGATTACGAGGCGACTAGCGGGAGAATGTGGGAGACCCAGTACTTC. Amino acid sequence: CSARDYEATSGRMWETQYF. The rearrangement links TRBV20-1 to TRBJ2-5, with 12 bases that match TRBD2. V shed 0 bases and J 5 bases; nucleotides not matched to a gene: 16. This CDR3 is 19 amino acids long. Germline assignment: CDR1 DFQATT and CDR2 SNEGSKA (reference sequence).